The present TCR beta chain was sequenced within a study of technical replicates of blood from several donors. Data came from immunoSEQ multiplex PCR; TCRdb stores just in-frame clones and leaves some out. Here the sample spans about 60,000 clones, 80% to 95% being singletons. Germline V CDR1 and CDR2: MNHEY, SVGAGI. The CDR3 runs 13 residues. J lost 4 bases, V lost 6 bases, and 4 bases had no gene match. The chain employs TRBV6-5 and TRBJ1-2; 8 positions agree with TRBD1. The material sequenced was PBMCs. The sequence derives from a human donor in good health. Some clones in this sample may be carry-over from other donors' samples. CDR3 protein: CASSTGGAYGYTF. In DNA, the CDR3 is TGTGCCAGCAGCACAGGGGGTGCCTATGGCTACACCTTC.